These T cell receptor beta chains were read from a single sample in a study of blood T cell repertoires in COVID-19. Libraries were prepared by immunoSEQ multiplex PCR; TCRdb keeps only in-frame clonotypes and omits some of them. This sample has a few hundred thousand clones, with approximately 84% found just once. The sample comprised peripheral blood. These receptors came from a person between 70 and 80 years old with COVID-19, enrolled during active disease. The CDR3 runs from the conserved cysteine through the conserved F or W. D genes are given only for firm matches. Only some rows state a clone size, as once, few, many or a class for expanded clones.

v_call	clone_size	d_call	j_call	cdr3_aa	cdr3_nt
TRBV5-1	.	TRBD1	TRBJ2-7	CASSPRQGAYEQYF	TGCGCCAGCAGCCCGCGACAGGGGGCCTACGAGCAGTACTTC
TRBV5-1	.	.	TRBJ1-2	CASSPEFPPHYTF	TGCGCCAGCAGCCCGGAGTTTCCCCCTCACTACACCTTC
TRBV6-2/TRBV6-3	.	.	TRBJ2-5	CASSYSKMRLGGETQYF	TGTGCCAGCAGTTACTCGAAAATGCGACTAGGCGGGGAGACCCAGTACTTC
TRBV30	.	TRBD1	TRBJ1-1	CAWSVGQGTNTEAFF	TGTGCCTGGAGTGTGGGACAGGGGACGAACACTGAAGCTTTCTTT
TRBV19	few	.	TRBJ1-5	CASRQGLNQPQHF	TGTGCCAGTAGACAGGGCTTAAATCAGCCCCAGCATTTT
TRBV19	.	.	TRBJ2-1	CASSQGGTGEQFF	TGTGCCAGTAGCCAGGGGGGTACGGGTGAGCAGTTCTTC
TRBV4-3	.	TRBD1	TRBJ2-2	CASSQDRVTGELFF	TGCGCCAGCAGCCAGGACAGGGTTACCGGGGAGCTGTTTTTT
TRBV24-1	.	TRBD2	TRBJ2-2	CATSLGTRAGELFF	TGTGCCACCAGTCTTGGGACTAGGGCCGGGGAGCTGTTTTTT
TRBV6-5	.	TRBD2	TRBJ2-7	CAAGVKRGVYEQYF	TGTGCCGCAGGTGTAAAGCGGGGGGTCTACGAGCAGTACTTC
TRBV18	.	TRBD1	TRBJ1-1	CASSPGQGGNTEAFF	TGTGCCAGCTCACCGGGACAGGGTGGGAACACTGAAGCTTTCTTT
TRBV28	.	TRBD1	TRBJ1-2	CASSDQWDRGHGYTF	TGTGCCAGCAGCGACCAATGGGACAGGGGCCATGGCTACACCTTC
TRBV11-3	.	TRBD2	TRBJ2-3	CASSRLRGKGSDTQYF	TGTGCCAGCAGCCGATTGCGGGGGAAGGGTTCAGATACGCAGTATTTT
TRBV7-2	.	.	TRBJ2-7	CASSLGAVVYEQYF	TGTGCCAGCAGCTTAGGCGCGGTAGTCTACGAGCAGTACTTC
TRBV30	.	TRBD2	TRBJ2-1	CAWSVPGLVWCEQFF	TGTGCCTGGAGTGTGCCGGGACTAGTGTGGTGTGAGCAGTTCTTC
TRBV6-5	once	.	TRBJ2-7	CASSQRTQTYEQYF	TGTGCCAGCAGTCAACGGACACAGACCTACGAGCAGTACTTC
TRBV4-1	.	.	TRBJ2-5	CASSSGWETQYF	TGCGCCAGCAGTTCCGGGTGGGAGACCCAGTACTTC
TRBV4-3	.	TRBD2	TRBJ2-3	CASSLGTSGDTQYF	TGCGCCAGCAGCCTTGGGACTAGTGGAGATACGCAGTATTTT
TRBV19	.	.	TRBJ1-2	CASSTSGTTALYGYTF	TGTGCCAGTAGTACGTCCGGGACAACGGCCCTTTATGGCTACACCTTC